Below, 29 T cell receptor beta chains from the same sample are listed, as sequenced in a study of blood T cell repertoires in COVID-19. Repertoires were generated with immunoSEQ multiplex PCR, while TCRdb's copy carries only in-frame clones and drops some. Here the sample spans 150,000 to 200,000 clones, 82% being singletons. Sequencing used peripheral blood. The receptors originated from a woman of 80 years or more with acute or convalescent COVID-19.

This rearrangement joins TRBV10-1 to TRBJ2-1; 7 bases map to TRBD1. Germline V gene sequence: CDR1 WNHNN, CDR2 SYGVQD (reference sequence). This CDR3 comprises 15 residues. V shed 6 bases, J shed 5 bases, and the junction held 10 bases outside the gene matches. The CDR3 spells CASRGQDLPNNEQFF. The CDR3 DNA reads TGCGCCAGCAGAGGACAGGATCTCCCGAACAATGAGCAGTTCTTC.

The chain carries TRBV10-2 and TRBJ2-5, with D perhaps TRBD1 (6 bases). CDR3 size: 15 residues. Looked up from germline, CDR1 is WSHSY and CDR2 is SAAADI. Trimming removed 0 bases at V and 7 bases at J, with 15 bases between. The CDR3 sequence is CASSESRLEGVTQYF. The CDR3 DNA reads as TGCGCCAGCAGTGAGTCGAGGTTAGAGGGGGTGACCCAGTACTTC.

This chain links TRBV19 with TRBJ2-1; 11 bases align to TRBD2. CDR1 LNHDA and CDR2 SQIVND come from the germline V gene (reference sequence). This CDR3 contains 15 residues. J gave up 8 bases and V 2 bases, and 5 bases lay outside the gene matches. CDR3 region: CASSITSGSPYEQFF. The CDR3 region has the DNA TGTGCCAGTAGTATAACTAGCGGGAGCCCCTATGAGCAGTTCTTC. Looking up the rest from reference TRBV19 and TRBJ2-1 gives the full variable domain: DGGITQSPKYLFRKEGQNVTLSCEQNLNHDAMYWYRQDPGQGLRLIYYSQIVNDFQKGDIAEGYSVSREKKESFPLTVTSAQKNPTAFYLCASSITSGSPYEQFFGPGTRLTVL.

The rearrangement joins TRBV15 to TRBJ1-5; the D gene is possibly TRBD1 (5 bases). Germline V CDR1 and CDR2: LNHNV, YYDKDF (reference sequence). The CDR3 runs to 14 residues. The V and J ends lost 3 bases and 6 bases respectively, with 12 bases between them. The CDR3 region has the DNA TGTGCCACCAGCAGTCCCCAGGGCGTTCAGCCCCAGCATTTT. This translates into CATSSPQGVQPQHF.

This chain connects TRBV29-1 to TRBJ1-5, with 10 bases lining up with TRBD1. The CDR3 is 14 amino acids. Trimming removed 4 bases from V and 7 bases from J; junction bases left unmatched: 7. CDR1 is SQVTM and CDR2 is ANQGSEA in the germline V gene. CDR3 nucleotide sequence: TGCAGCGTTGTTGGGACAGGGGTTGGGCAGCCCCAGCATTTT. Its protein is CSVVGTGVGQPQHF. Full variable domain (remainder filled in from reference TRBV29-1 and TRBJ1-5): SAVISQKPSRDICQRGTSLTIQCQVDSQVTMMFWYRQQPGQSLTLIATANQGSEATYESGFVIDKFPISRPNLTFSTLTVSNMSPEDSSIYLCSVVGTGVGQPQHFGDGTRLSIL.

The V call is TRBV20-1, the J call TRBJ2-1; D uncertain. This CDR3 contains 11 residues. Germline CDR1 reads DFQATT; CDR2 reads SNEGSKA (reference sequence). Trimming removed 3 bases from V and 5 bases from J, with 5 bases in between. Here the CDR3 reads CSASYHNEQFF. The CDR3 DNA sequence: TGCAGTGCTAGTTATCACAATGAGCAGTTCTTC.

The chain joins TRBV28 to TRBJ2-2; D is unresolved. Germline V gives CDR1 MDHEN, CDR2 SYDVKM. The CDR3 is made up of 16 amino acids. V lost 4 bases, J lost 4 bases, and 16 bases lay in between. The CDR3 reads CASSSSAMAVTGELFF. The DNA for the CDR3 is TGTGCCAGCAGTTCTTCAGCGATGGCGGTCACCGGGGAGCTGTTTTTT. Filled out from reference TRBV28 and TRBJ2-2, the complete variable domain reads DVKVTQSSRYLVKRTGEKVFLECVQDMDHENMFWYRQDPGLGLRLIYFSYDVKMKEKGDIPEGYSVSREKKERFSLILESASTNQTSMYLCASSSSAMAVTGELFFGEGSRLTVL.

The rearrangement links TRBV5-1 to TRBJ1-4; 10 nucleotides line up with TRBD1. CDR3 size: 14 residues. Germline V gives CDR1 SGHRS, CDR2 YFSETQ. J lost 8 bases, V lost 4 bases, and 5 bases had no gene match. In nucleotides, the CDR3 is TGCGCCAGCAGCCCCGGGACAGGGGAGGAAAAACTGTTTTTT. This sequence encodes CASSPGTGEEKLFF. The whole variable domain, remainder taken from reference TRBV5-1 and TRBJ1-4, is KAGVTQTPRYLIKTRGQQVTLSCSPISGHRSVSWYQQTPGQGLQFLFEYFSETQRNKGNFPGRFSGRQFSNSRSEMNVSTLELGDSALYLCASSPGTGEEKLFFGSGTQLSVL.

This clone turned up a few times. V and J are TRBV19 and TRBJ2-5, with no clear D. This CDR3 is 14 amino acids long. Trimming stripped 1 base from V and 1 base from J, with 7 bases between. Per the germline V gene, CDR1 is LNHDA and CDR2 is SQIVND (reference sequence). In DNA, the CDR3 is TGTGCCAGTAGTATAGGGCCCTTCCAAGAGACCCAGTACTTC. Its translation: CASSIGPFQETQYF.

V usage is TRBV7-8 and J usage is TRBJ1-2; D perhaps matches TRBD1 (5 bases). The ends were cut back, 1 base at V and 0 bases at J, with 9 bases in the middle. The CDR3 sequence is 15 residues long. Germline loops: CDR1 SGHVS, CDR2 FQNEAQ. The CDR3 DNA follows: TGTGCCAGCAGCTTAGGGGGGAGGACTAACTATGGCTACACCTTC. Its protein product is CASSLGGRTNYGYTF.

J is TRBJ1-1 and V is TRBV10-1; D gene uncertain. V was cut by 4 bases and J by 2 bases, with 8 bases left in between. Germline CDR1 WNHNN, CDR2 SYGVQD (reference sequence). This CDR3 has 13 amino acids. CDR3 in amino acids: CASSVGRNTEAFF. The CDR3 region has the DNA TGCGCCAGCAGTGTTGGGAGAAACACTGAAGCTTTCTTT.

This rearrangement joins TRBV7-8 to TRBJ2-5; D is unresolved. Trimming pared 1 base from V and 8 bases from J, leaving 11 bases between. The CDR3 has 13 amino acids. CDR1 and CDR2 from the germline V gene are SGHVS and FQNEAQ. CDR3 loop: CASSLGQVATQYF. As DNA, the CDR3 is TGTGCCAGCAGCTTAGGGCAGGTGGCAACCCAGTACTTC. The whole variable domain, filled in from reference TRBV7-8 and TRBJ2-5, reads GAGVSQSPRYKVAKRGQDVALRCDPISGHVSLFWYQQALGQGPEFLTYFQNEAQLDKSGLPSDRFFAERPEGSVSTLKIQRTQQEDSAVYLCASSLGQVATQYFGPGTRLLVL.

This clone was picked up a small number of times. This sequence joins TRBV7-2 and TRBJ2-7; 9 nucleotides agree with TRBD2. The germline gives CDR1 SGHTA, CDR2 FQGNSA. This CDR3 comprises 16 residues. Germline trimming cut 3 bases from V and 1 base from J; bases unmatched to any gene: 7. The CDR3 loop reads CASSFRGLAGSYEQYF. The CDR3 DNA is TGTGCCAGCAGCTTTAGGGGGCTAGCGGGATCCTACGAGCAGTACTTC. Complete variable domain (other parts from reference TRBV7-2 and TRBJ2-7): GAGVSQSPSNKVTEKGKDVELRCDPISGHTALYWYRQSLGQGLEFLIYFQGNSAPDKSGLPSDRFSAERTGGSVSTLTIQRTQQEDSAVYLCASSFRGLAGSYEQYFGPGTRLTVT.

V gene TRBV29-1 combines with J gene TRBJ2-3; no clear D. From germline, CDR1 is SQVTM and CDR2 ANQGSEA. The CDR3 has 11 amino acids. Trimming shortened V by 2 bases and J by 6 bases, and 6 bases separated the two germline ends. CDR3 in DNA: TGCAGCGTTGAACGGCGGGATACGCAGTATTTT. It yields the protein CSVERRDTQYF.

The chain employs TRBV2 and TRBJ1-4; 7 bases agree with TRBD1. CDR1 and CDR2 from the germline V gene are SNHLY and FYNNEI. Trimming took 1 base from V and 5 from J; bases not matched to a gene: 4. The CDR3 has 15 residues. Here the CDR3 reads CASSEGGQSNEKLFF. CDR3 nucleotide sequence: TGTGCCAGCAGTGAAGGGGGACAGTCGAATGAAAAACTGTTTTTT.

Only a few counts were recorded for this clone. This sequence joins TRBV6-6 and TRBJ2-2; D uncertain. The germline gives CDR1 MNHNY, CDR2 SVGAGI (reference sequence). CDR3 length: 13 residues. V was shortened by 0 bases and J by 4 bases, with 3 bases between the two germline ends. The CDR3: CASSYSATGELFF. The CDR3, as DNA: TGTGCCAGCAGTTACTCGGCCACCGGGGAGCTGTTTTTT.

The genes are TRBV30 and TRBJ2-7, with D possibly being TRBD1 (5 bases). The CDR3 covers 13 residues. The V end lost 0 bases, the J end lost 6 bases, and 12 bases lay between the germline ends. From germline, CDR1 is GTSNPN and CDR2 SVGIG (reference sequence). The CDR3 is CAWSVRQGGEQYF. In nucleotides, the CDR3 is TGTGCCTGGAGTGTCCGGCAGGGCGGCGAGCAGTACTTC.

CDR3 sequence reads: CASSRQGATHAEQYF. DNA of the CDR3: TGTGCCAGCAGTCGACAGGGGGCGACCCACGCCGAGCAGTACTTC. The genes are TRBV7-2 and TRBJ2-7; 10 bases align to TRBD1. The CDR3 length is 15 residues. Germline CDR1 reads SGHTA; CDR2 reads FQGNSA. Trimming at V came to 6 bases and at J to 6 bases, leaving 11 bases not matched to a gene.

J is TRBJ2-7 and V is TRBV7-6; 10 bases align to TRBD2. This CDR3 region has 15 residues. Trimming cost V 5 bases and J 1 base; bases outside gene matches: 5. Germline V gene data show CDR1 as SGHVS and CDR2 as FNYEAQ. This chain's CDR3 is CASSPGSGGSYEQYF. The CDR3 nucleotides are TGTGCCAGCAGCCCTGGTAGCGGGGGGTCCTACGAGCAGTACTTC.

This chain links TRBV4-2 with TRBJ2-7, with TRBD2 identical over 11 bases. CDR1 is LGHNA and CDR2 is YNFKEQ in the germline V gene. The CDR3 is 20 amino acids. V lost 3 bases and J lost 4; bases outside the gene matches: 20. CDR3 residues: CASSHLRRGLADERGYEQYF. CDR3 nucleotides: TGTGCCAGCAGCCACCTCCGAAGGGGACTAGCGGATGAAAGGGGATACGAGCAGTACTTC.

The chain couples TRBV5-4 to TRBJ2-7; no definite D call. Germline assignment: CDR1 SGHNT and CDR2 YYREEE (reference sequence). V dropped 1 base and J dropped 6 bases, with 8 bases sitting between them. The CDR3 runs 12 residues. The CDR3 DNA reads TGTGCCAGCAGCTTGCCTGCAGGCGAGCAGTACTTC. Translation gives CASSLPAGEQYF.

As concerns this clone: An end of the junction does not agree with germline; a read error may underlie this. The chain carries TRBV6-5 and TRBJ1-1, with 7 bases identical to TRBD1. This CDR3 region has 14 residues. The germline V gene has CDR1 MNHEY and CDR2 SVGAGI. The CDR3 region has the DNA TGTGCCAGCAGCAGGACAGGTATGAATACTGAAGCTTTCTTT. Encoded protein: CASSRTGMNTEAFF.

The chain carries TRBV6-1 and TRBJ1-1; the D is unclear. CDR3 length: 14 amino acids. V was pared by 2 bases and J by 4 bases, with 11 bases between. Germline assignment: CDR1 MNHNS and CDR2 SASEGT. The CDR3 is CASSEFRGITEAFF. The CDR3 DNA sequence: TGTGCCAGCAGTGAATTTAGAGGGATCACTGAAGCTTTCTTT.

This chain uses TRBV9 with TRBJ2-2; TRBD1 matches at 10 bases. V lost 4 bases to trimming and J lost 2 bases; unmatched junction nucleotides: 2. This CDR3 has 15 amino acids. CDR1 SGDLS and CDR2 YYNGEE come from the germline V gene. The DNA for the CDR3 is TGTGCCAGCAGCAGGACAGGGGGTAACACCGGGGAGCTGTTTTTT. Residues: CASSRTGGNTGELFF.

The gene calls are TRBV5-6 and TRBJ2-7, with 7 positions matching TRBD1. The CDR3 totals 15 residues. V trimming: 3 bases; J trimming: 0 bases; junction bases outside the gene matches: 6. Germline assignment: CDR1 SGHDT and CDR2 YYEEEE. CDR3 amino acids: CASSWGTASSYEQYF. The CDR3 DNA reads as TGTGCCAGCAGCTGGGGGACAGCCAGCTCCTACGAGCAGTACTTC.

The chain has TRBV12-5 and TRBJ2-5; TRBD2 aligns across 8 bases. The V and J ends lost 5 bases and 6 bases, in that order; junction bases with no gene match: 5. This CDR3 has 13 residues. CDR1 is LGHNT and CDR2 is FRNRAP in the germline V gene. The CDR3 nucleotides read TGTGCTAGTGGTCTAGCGGGTGAAAAGACCCAGTACTTC. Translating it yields CASGLAGEKTQYF.

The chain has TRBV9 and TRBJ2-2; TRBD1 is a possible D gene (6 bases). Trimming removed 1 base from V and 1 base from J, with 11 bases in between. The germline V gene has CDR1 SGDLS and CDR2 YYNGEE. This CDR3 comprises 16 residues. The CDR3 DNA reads TGTGCCAGCAGCGTACGTACAGGGCAGAACACCGGGGAGCTGTTTTTT. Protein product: CASSVRTGQNTGELFF.

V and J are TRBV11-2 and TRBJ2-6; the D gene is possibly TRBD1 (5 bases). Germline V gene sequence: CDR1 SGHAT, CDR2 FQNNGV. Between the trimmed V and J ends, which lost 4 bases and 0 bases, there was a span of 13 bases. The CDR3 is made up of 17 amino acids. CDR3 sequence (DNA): TGTGCCAGCAGCTACCCTGGGGCCCTCTCTGGGGCCAACGTCCTGACTTTC. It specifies CASSYPGALSGANVLTF.

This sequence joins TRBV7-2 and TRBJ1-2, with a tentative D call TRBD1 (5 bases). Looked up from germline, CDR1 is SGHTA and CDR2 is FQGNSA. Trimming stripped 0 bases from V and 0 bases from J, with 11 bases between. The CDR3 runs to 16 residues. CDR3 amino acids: CASSLALGLANYGYTF. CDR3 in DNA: TGTGCCAGCAGCTTAGCGCTGGGGCTTGCTAACTATGGCTACACCTTC.